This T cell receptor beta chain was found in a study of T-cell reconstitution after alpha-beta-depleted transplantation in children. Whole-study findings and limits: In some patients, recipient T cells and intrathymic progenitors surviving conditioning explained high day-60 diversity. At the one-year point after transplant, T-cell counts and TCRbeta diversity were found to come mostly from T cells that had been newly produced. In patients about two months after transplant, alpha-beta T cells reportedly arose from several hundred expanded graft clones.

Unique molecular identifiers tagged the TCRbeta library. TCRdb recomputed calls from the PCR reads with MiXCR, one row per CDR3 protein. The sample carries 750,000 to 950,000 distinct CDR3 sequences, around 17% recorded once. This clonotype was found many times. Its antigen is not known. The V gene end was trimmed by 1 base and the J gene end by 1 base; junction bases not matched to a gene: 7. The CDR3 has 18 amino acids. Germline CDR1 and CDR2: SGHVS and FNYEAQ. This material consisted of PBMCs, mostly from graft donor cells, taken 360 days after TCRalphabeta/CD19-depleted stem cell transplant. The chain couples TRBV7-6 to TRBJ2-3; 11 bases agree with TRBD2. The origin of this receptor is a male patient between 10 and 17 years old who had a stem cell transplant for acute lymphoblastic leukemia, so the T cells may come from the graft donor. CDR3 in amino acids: CASSLVGTSGGGTDTQYF. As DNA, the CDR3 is TGTGCCAGCAGCTTAGTCGGGACTAGCGGAGGGGGCACAGATACGCAGTATTTT.